Here is one T cell receptor (beta chain) with its context. Its antigen is as yet unknown. The CDR3 consists of 12 residues. V was trimmed by 5 bases and J by 2 bases, leaving 8 bases between them. CDR1 is GTSNPN, CDR2 SVGIG, per germline (reference sequence). Generated by immunoSEQ multiplex PCR, the TCRdb table keeps only in-frame clones and is missing some. Among about 79,000 clones listed, 92% were seen once. The sample originates from a study of OX40 agonist ivuxolimab in advanced cancers. Across the study: The dose-escalation group included hepatocellular carcinoma, melanoma, renal cell carcinoma and head and neck cancer. Three patients had partial responses: one hepatocellular carcinoma, two cutaneous melanoma. Study-wide results and limits: The CD4+ and CD8+ T cells in the blood had expanded clonally by week 6 at 0.1 to 3.0 mg/kg.

Specimen: CD4+ or CD8+ T cells sorted from blood, collected in a trial of the OX40 agonist ivuxolimab. The sequence was collected from an adult with an advanced solid tumor such as melanoma, head and neck, liver or kidney cancer. This chain uses TRBV30 with TRBJ2-3; D gene ambiguous. This CDR3 reads CAWGPATDTQYF. CDR3 nucleotide sequence: TGTGCCTGGGGACCTGCCACAGATACGCAGTATTTT.